This entry lists 16 T cell receptor beta chains sequenced from one sample in a study of cytomegalovirus exposure and HLA in healthy donors. Researchers ran the PCR with 60 Vbeta and 13 Jbeta primers. Profiled with immunoSEQ multiplex PCR; TCRdb holds only in-frame clones, not every one. The sample includes 120,000 to 150,000 clones, under 85% seen only once; the top ten take around 7.1%. Sequencing was done on a sample of PBMCs. The receptor set was obtained from a woman aged 35 to 49 in good health and CMV-seropositive.

The chain joins TRBV28 to TRBJ1-2, with 7 bases identical to TRBD1. Germline trimming cut 2 bases from V and 6 bases from J; bases unmatched to any gene: 6. The CDR3 has 14 amino acids. Per germline, CDR1 MDHEN and CDR2 SYDVKM. Written as DNA, the CDR3 is TGTGCCAGCAGTTTAATTGACAGGGACCATGGCTACACCTTC. It encodes CASSLIDRDHGYTF.

This clone was observed once. This rearrangement joins TRBV6-1 to TRBJ2-2; maybe TRBD2 (6 bases). Germline V gives CDR1 MNHNS, CDR2 SASEGT. CDR3 length: 19 amino acids. V was cut by 3 bases and J by 1 base, with 21 bases left in between. The CDR3 sequence: CASSDDGTFNYQNTGELFF. CDR3 DNA sequence: TGTGCCAGCAGTGATGACGGGACTTTTAACTACCAGAACACCGGGGAGCTGTTTTTT.

V usage is TRBV13 and J usage is TRBJ2-5, with a weak D call TRBD2 (5 bases). Germline V gene lookup returns CDR1 PRHDT and CDR2 FYEKMQ (reference sequence). This CDR3 is 13 amino acids long. Between the trimmed V and J ends, which lost 2 bases and 5 bases, there was a span of 9 bases. CDR3 in DNA: TGTGCCAGCAGCTTACACGGGGTCGAGACCCAGTACTTC. Translating gives CASSLHGVETQYF. Full variable domain (missing parts from reference TRBV13 and TRBJ2-5): AAGVIQSPRHLIKEKRETATLKCYPIPRHDTVYWYQQGPGQDPQFLISFYEKMQSDKGSIPDRFSAQQFSDYHSELNMSSLELGDSALYFCASSLHGVETQYFGPGTRLLVL.

This chain uses TRBV19 with TRBJ2-2, with D possibly TRBD2 on 7 matching bases. In germline, CDR1 is LNHDA, CDR2 SQIVND (reference sequence). The CDR3 totals 14 residues. The V end lost 4 bases, the J end lost 3 bases, and 9 bases lay between the germline ends. The CDR3 reads CASSKGGDTGELFF. CDR3 nucleotides: TGTGCCAGTAGTAAGGGGGGGGACACCGGGGAGCTGTTTTTT.

The chain uses TRBV6-5 and TRBJ1-1; 9 nucleotides align to TRBD1. The CDR3 extends over 14 amino acids. Germline loops: CDR1 MNHEY, CDR2 SVGAGI. V shed 4 bases and J 4 bases; nucleotides not matched to a gene: 4. The CDR3 reads CASSSLTGGTEAFF. CDR3 bases: TGTGCCAGCAGTTCCCTGACAGGGGGCACTGAAGCTTTCTTT.

This clone was picked up a small number of times. Other DNA sequences in this specimen translate into the identical CDR3. The genes are TRBV10-3 and TRBJ1-1; TRBD1 matches 8 bases. The CDR3 covers 14 residues. V shed 2 bases, J shed 1 base, and the junction held 0 bases outside the gene matches. CDR1 and CDR2 from the germline V gene are ENHRY and SYGVKD. The CDR3 DNA sequence: TGTGCCATCAGTGAGGACAGGGGGAACACTGAAGCTTTCTTT. Translating it yields CAISEDRGNTEAFF.

Turning to this clone: Mismatch with germline at one junction end may stem from a read error. The V and J genes are TRBV2 and TRBJ2-5; 8 positions match TRBD2. This CDR3 contains 11 residues. Germline CDR1 and CDR2: SNHLY and FYNNEI. The CDR3 DNA sequence: TGTGCCAGCAGTTCCGGGACTAGACTTCACTTC. Translation gives CASSSGTRLHF.

The CDR3 DNA sequence: TGTGCCAGCAGCGCGGGACACGATGAAAAACTGTTTTTT. Its translation is CASSAGHDEKLFF. This chain uses TRBV9 with TRBJ1-4, with a weak D call TRBD1 (6 bases). This CDR3 has 13 residues. The V end was cut by 3 bases, the J end by 6 bases, with 9 bases between. Germline CDR1 SGDLS, CDR2 YYNGEE. Looking up the rest from reference TRBV9 and TRBJ1-4 gives the full variable domain: DSGVTQTPKHLITATGQRVTLRCSPRSGDLSVYWYQQSLDQGLQFLIQYYNGEERAKGNILERFSAQQFPDLHSELNLSSLELGDSALYFCASSAGHDEKLFFGSGTQLSVL.

This chain uses TRBV27 with TRBJ2-3, with D perhaps matching TRBD1 (5 bases). Trimming stripped 3 bases from V and 1 base from J, with 5 bases between. In germline, CDR1 is MNHEY, CDR2 SMNVEV (reference sequence). The CDR3 length is 13 residues. The CDR3 loop is CASSFRGTDTQYF. CDR3 sequence (DNA): TGTGCCAGCAGTTTCAGGGGCACAGATACGCAGTATTTT.

This chain joins TRBV28 and TRBJ1-4; TRBD1 agrees at 7 bases. This CDR3 comprises 14 residues. Germline CDR1 and CDR2: MDHEN and SYDVKM. J lost 5 bases, V lost 5 bases, and 5 bases had no gene match. CDR3 in amino acids: CASSGPTGNEKLFF. For the CDR3, the DNA is TGTGCCAGCAGTGGGCCGACAGGGAATGAAAAACTGTTTTTT.

V usage is TRBV9 and J usage is TRBJ2-5; 11 nucleotides match TRBD2. Germline-derived CDR1 and CDR2 are SGDLS and YYNGEE. CDR3 length: 15 amino acids. V trimming: 0 bases; J trimming: 4 bases; junction bases outside the gene matches: 2. CDR3 nucleotides: TGTGCCAGCAGCGTAGGGCTAGCGGGGGGAGAGACCCAGTACTTC. Translation: CASSVGLAGGETQYF.

The chain is built from TRBV9 and TRBJ2-1; perhaps TRBD2 as D (6 bases). The CDR3 consists of 15 residues. Germline CDR1 SGDLS, CDR2 YYNGEE. The ends were cut back, 3 bases at V and 3 bases at J, with 13 bases in the middle. CDR3 region: CASSEEGRIYNEQFF. The CDR3 nucleotides read TGTGCCAGCAGCGAGGAGGGACGGATCTACAATGAGCAGTTCTTC.

This clone was recorded a few times. The rearrangement uses TRBV14 and TRBJ2-2, with TRBD1 matching over 12 bases. Germline V gene data show CDR1 as SGHDN and CDR2 as FVKESK. V lost 0 bases to trimming and J lost 3 bases; unmatched junction nucleotides: 5. The CDR3 consists of 18 residues. CDR3 amino acids: CASSQDRGTGGHTGELFF. CDR3 bases: TGTGCCAGCAGCCAAGATCGTGGGACAGGGGGCCACACCGGGGAGCTGTTTTTT.

The CDR3 nucleotides read TGTGCCAGCAGCTTTTGGGACAGCTACGAGCAGTACTTC. Translated: CASSFWDSYEQYF. The chain employs TRBV11-1 and TRBJ2-7; 7 bases agree with TRBD1. J gave up 3 bases and V 3 bases, and 2 bases lay outside the gene matches. The CDR3 covers 13 residues. Germline lookup yields CDR1 SGHAT and CDR2 FQDESV (reference sequence).

This clone occurred once. The V and J genes are TRBV2 and TRBJ1-5, with 9 bases matching TRBD1. CDR1 is SNHLY and CDR2 is FYNNEI in the germline V gene. V lost 6 bases to trimming and J lost 6 bases; unmatched junction nucleotides: 6. This CDR3 region has 14 residues. CDR3 sequence (DNA): TGTGCCAGCAGGGCCGTACAGGGGGCTCAGCCCCAGCATTTT. This gives the protein CASRAVQGAQPQHF.

This chain uses TRBV2 with TRBJ2-3; D gene ambiguous. The length of the CDR3 is 14 residues. Deletions cut 5 bases from V and 11 bases from J, with 20 bases between. Germline lookup yields CDR1 SNHLY and CDR2 FYNNEI. This CDR3 reads CASSRGSALPRQYF. The CDR3 nucleotides are TGTGCCAGCAGTAGAGGAAGTGCTCTTCCGAGGCAGTATTTT.